This TCR beta chain was found in a study of blood T cell repertoires in COVID-19. As for the study in general: T cells, B-cell-depleted T cells, or PBMCs provided the cDNA or gDNA that served as material.

CDR1 is SGHVS, CDR2 FQNEAQ, per germline. The junction had 2 bases not matched to a gene; V was cut back by 2 bases and J by 2 bases. This CDR3 is built from 14 residues. Produced via immunoSEQ multiplex PCR; TCRdb's table is partial and in-frame only. The sample carries 350,000 to 450,000 clones, approximately 90% recorded once. The participants were between about 18 and 95 years old and came from 24 US areas. This rearrangement joins TRBV7-8 to TRBJ2-7; 8 bases fit TRBD1. This receptor was identified in a woman between 18 and 30 years old who had been exposed to COVID-19. The material sequenced was PBMCs or T cells enriched from blood (not recorded which). CDR3 nucleotide sequence: TGTGCCAGCAGCTTAAGGACAGGGACCTACGAGCAGTACTTC. Its protein is CASSLRTGTYEQYF.